This T cell receptor (beta chain) was retrieved from a study of PD-L1 blockade in urothelial cancer. Looking at the study overall: Every 3 weeks, patients received intravenous atezolizumab 1,200 mg, beginning 2014. About 90% of the 29 patients were men with bladder-origin urothelial cancer.

Peripheral blood mononuclear cells were collected from every patient before and during treatment, yielding between 1 and 8 samples per patient. Libraries were prepared by immunoSEQ multiplex PCR; TCRdb keeps only in-frame clonotypes and omits some of them. The data contain tens of thousands of clones, about 90% of them singletons. The CDR3 loop spans 11 amino acids. The germline V gene has CDR1 DFQATT and CDR2 SNEGSKA (reference sequence). The V gene lost 3 bases and the J gene lost 7 bases, with 10 bases spanning the gap. The chain uses TRBV20-1 and TRBJ2-7, with a weak D call TRBD2 (5 bases). This TCR was recovered from a man aged 50 to 60 with urothelial cancer. Specimen: PBMCs, collected around atezolizumab (anti-PD-L1) treatment. The CDR3 nucleotides read TGCAGTGCTAGCGGGCCGGGGGAGCAGTACTTC. Amino acids: CSASGPGEQYF.